This T cell receptor beta chain was sequenced during a study of T cell changes during pregnancy in multiple sclerosis. Clones were read by immunoSEQ multiplex PCR, and TCRdb kept only the in-frame ones, dropping some. The sample comprises 84,000 or so clones, over 90% of which are singletons, and about 2.5% rests with the top ten. This sequence originates from a female donor with multiple sclerosis, enrolled in a pregnancy study. The sequences come from peripheral blood, collected in the third trimester of pregnancy.

CDR3 amino acids: CAWSQRAGVANEQFF. The CDR3 region has the DNA TGTGCCTGGAGTCAACGCGCGGGGGTGGCCAATGAGCAGTTCTTC. The chain uses TRBV30 and TRBJ2-1, with TRBD2 matching over 7 bases. The CDR3 loop spans 15 amino acids. V lost 2 bases, J lost 6 bases, and 10 bases stayed unmatched. CDR1 is GTSNPN, CDR2 SVGIG, per germline (reference sequence).